The T cell receptor (beta chain) described here comes from a study of blood T cell repertoires in COVID-19. Study as a whole: Samples taken during acute and convalescent COVID-19 were collected in the United States, Italy and Spain. The analysed material was cDNA or gDNA that came from T cells, B-cell-depleted T cells, or PBMCs.

All recovered Cohort 3 donors got two negative PCRs, got clearance, or saw symptom resolution. The germline CDR1 and CDR2 sequences are LGHDT and YNNKEL (reference sequence). With 6 bases removed from V and 0 bases from J, the gap between germline ends came to 12 bases. The CDR3 extends over 14 amino acids. In the authors' workflow: Amplified reference gene primers provided the basis for estimating nucleated cell counts. Method: immunoSEQ multiplex PCR; TCRdb's copy keeps in-frame clones and lacks some. That table furnishes V, J and clone size, whereas the DNA furnished D and trimming. The repertoire holds under 350,000 clones, with approximately 90% as singletons.

The sequence derives from a man aged 30-40 years who had recovered from COVID-19. The chain carries TRBV3-1 (or the pseudogene TRBV3-2) and TRBJ2-7, with D possibly being TRBD2 (6 bases). Material: PBMCs or T cells enriched from blood (not recorded which). The CDR3 is CASSVRGFSYEQYF. In nucleotides, the CDR3 is TGTGCCAGCAGTGTACGGGGGTTCTCCTACGAGCAGTACTTC.